This T cell receptor beta chain originates from a study of blood T cell repertoires in COVID-19. As for the study in general: The samples span acute and convalescent COVID-19 from the United States, Italy and Spain. Sample material is recorded as cDNA or gDNA derived from T cells, B-cell-depleted T cells, or PBMCs.

As handled by the study authors: Amplification of reference gene primers was used by the study to estimate nucleated cell counts. Clones were sequenced by immunoSEQ multiplex PCR, and TCRdb holds only the in-frame ones, with some missing. The DNA gave D and trimming, while V, J and clone size come from that table. The repertoire holds 100,000 to 150,000 clones, around three quarters seen once, with 2% to 2.5% in the top ten. V lost 0 bases, J lost 2 bases, and 18 bases lay in between. Germline V gene sequence: CDR1 SEHNR, CDR2 FQNEAQ (reference sequence). The CDR3 spans 18 residues. This clonotype was obtained from a woman in her 70s with acute or convalescent COVID-19. This chain joins TRBV7-9 and TRBJ2-3; a possible D gene is TRBD2 (6 bases). The sample was peripheral blood. For the CDR3, the DNA is TGTGCCAGCAGCTTAGCGTCCCTAGCGAGCACCGTCACAGATACGCAGTATTTT. Its translation is CASSLASLASTVTDTQYF.